This TCR beta chain was retrieved from a study of OX40 agonist ivuxolimab in advanced cancers. Study information: The dose-escalation cohort had hepatocellular carcinoma, melanoma, renal cell or head and neck cancer.

Per germline, CDR1 SEHNR and CDR2 FQNEAQ (reference sequence). V was trimmed by 1 base and J by 3 bases, leaving 9 bases between them. There are 14 residues in the CDR3. Measured with immunoSEQ multiplex PCR; TCRdb has only the in-frame clones, and not every one. The table records fewer than 20,000 clones, approximately 92% of them present only once. This TCR came from an adult with an advanced solid tumor such as melanoma, head and neck, liver or kidney cancer. The input for sequencing was CD4+ or CD8+ T cells sorted from blood, taken in a trial of the OX40 agonist ivuxolimab. The chain is built from TRBV7-9 and TRBJ1-2, with D perhaps TRBD1 (5 bases). CDR3 sequence (DNA): TGTGCCAGCAGCTTAGTATCCAGGGACTATGGCTACACCTTC. It yields the protein CASSLVSRDYGYTF.